This T cell receptor beta chain was recovered during a study (dated by TCRdb to 2016 to 2018). Taken from cysteine to phenylalanine, the CDR3 has 15 residues. Only CDR3 DNA is held: 45 bases, read in frame from base 1. Sequences MNHEY (CDR1) and SMNVEV (CDR2) are obtained from the germline V gene (reference sequence). Relative to germline, V is missing 2 bases and J is missing 4 bases, with 5 bases of the junction outside any gene match. This clonotype occurred many times. The target of this receptor is not known. Per-nucleotide qualities are absent, and no much larger clonotype sits a single base away. Receptors were amplified or captured by RT-PCR. Sequenced using an Illumina MiSeq. TCRdb's own reprocessing of the public reads used fastp at Q25 and MiXCR and kept productive beta chains. Identical CDR3 protein sequences are pooled into one entry, listed with their most common genes and DNA. The sample contains almost 700,000 distinct CDR3 sequences, 12% to 15% of them found a single time. The ten largest clones take up roughly 3.6% of the sample.

Sequenced material: memory CD4+ T cells from blood. This TCR was sampled from a female donor in good health, serving as a healthy control. The chain was built from TRBV27 and TRBJ2-7; 10 central bases correspond to TRBD2. The DNA is as follows: TGTGCCAGCAGTTTAGTCCCTAGCGGGGGTTACGAGCAGTACTTC. Translated, this gives CASSLVPSGGYEQYF.